This T cell receptor beta chain is drawn from a study of CD8 T cells in ankylosing spondylitis. TCRdb fed the 5' RACE reads into MiXCR, producing one record per CDR3 protein. The sample shows hundreds of thousands of distinct CDR3 sequences, 12% of them seen only once. This clonotype appeared many times. Its target is unknown. General study points: Seven or eight highly homologous variants formed a TCR beta motif that appeared characteristic of ankylosing spondylitis blood.

The material sequenced was blood, either unsorted or a sorted T cell fraction (not recorded which). The sequence came from a male donor with ankylosing spondylitis.

CDR3 region: CASTPLPQETQYF. For the CDR3, the DNA is TGTGCCAGCACCCCCCTACCTCAAGAGACCCAGTACTTC. The rearrangement uses TRBV7-2 and TRBJ2-5; D gene uncertain. The CDR3 covers 13 residues. Germline V gene lookup returns CDR1 SGHTA and CDR2 FQGNSA. V was shortened by 7 bases and J by 2 bases, with 11 bases between the two germline ends.